This TCR beta chain was sequenced for a study of T cell changes during pregnancy in multiple sclerosis. Assay: immunoSEQ multiplex PCR; the TCRdb copy retains only in-frame clones and omits some. Of 50,000 or so clones listed, approximately 93% were seen once; the top ten hold around 0.31%. The V gene lost 10 bases and the J gene lost 1 base, with 7 bases spanning the gap. Germline V CDR1 and CDR2: MNHNS, SASEGT. The CDR3 loop spans 11 amino acids. The sample consisted of CD4+ T cells from peripheral blood mononuclear cells, taken in the third trimester of pregnancy. This sequence originates from a female donor with multiple sclerosis, enrolled in a pregnancy study. This rearrangement joins TRBV6-1 to TRBJ1-1; no definite D call. CDR3 DNA sequence: TGTGCCACGCGCCAGAACACTGAAGCTTTCTTT. It is translated as CATRQNTEAFF.